This T cell receptor (beta chain) comes out of a study of T cells in localized non-small cell lung cancer. The assay was immunoSEQ multiplex PCR, and TCRdb's table has in-frame clones only and misses some. The table lists around 41,000 clones, roughly 90% of them singletons. This CDR3 has 15 amino acids. CDR1 is SGHDT and CDR2 is YYEEEE in the germline V gene. Trimming removed 0 bases from V and 7 bases from J, with 17 bases in between. This TCR derives from a woman aged 35-75 years with stage II lung adenocarcinoma. The chain is built from TRBV5-6 and TRBJ2-7; D might be TRBD1 or TRBD2, each matching 5 bases. The sequences come from PBMCs, collected before any cancer treatment. The chain's CDR3 is CASSLGLGDLQEQYF. The CDR3 nucleotides are TGTGCCAGCAGCTTGGGACTCGGGGACCTACAAGAGCAGTACTTC.